This TCR beta chain was identified in a study of cytomegalovirus exposure and HLA in healthy donors. Findings of the study overall: By HLA locus, TCR association rates varied in a later analysis, with DRB1 showing the most and HLA-C the fewest.

Per germline, CDR1 SGHVS and CDR2 FQNEAQ. Trimming stripped 1 base from V and 5 bases from J, with 29 bases between. The CDR3 sequence is 21 residues long. A multiplex PCR was run with 60 Vbeta primers and 13 Jbeta primers. Method: immunoSEQ multiplex PCR; TCRdb's copy keeps in-frame clones and lacks some. This repertoire shows about 120,000 clones, 55% to 75% found once; its top ten account for around 9.7%. About this clone itself: Its antigen remains unidentified.

The sequence was collected from a woman between 40 and 50 years old in good health and CMV-seropositive. The J gene is TRBJ1-4, the V gene TRBV7-8; D perhaps matches TRBD1 (6 bases). Specimen: PBMCs. As DNA, the CDR3 is TGTGCCAGCAGCTTAGGAGGTTGGGGGACACTGGGTGCCCTGGGGAATGAAAAACTGTTTTTT. This encodes CASSLGGWGTLGALGNEKLFF.